This T cell receptor beta chain was identified during a study of CD8+ T cells in alopecia areata. Looking at the study overall: Twice a day, 5 to 10 mg of oral tofacitinib was administered to treated patients. Overall study findings and caveats: Clonality in the scalp and expanded CD8+ clones ranked among the top 100 were significantly decreased by tofacitinib. Numerous expanded lesional clones remained in scalp and blood during tofacitinib.

Following RNA extraction, reverse transcription yielded cDNA that acted as the sequencing template. This table comes from immunoSEQ multiplex PCR, and its TCRdb copy is limited to in-frame clones, with some not included. The sample holds 150,000 to 200,000 clones, approximately 57% seen once. V was trimmed by 0 bases and J by 4 bases, leaving 7 bases between them. The CDR3 has 13 residues. The germline gives CDR1 SGDLS, CDR2 YYNGEE. About this clone itself: Its cognate antigen is unknown.

This sample's treatment: oral pan-JAK inhibitor, 5-10 mg twice daily. Source: CD4+ T cells sorted from blood, taken at week 24, from a patient treated with tofacitinib. This receptor was obtained from a human donor with alopecia areata. The genes are TRBV9 and TRBJ1-2; D is uncertain. CDR3 sequence reads: CASSVDGGYGYTF. The CDR3 DNA sequence: TGTGCCAGCAGCGTAGATGGCGGCTATGGCTACACCTTC.